A single T cell receptor beta chain is shown here with its context. Its target antigen remains unknown. No qualities accompany the bases; no much larger clone lies one base away. The immunoSEQ multiplex PCR assay was used to generate TCR libraries, with TCR-beta and/or TCR-alpha/delta assays applied to each sample. The amplified TCR libraries were sequenced on the Illumina high-throughput platform. In the paper's pipeline: Clustering and dimensionality reduction relied on pairwise TCRdist distances among GMM-specific receptors from T cells that were either sorted ex vivo or expanded in vitro. The score assigned to each clinical repertoire was mean NN-distance, meaning the average TCRdist to the nearest 10% of tetramer-positive reference sequences. GEM TCR motif frequency was calculated as the fraction of unique TCRs that matched known GEM sequences in V/J usage and CDR3 length. Active tuberculosis was classified by linear discriminant analysis with leave-one-out cross-validation, implemented in scikit-learn. The table comes from immuneACCESS by way of TCRdb, which keeps in-frame sequences with V and J called. Part of the clones is missing from these tables; in studies checked, under half for an unresolved V gene and the rest for unknown reasons. That table supplies the V and J calls and clone size; D and trimming were determined from the DNA. Within this sample are tens of thousands of clones, with 90% to 95% of them counted one time only. Of the sample, approximately 6.8% falls within the top ten clones.

The data derive from a study of T cells in tuberculosis (dated by TCRdb to 2017 to 2018). Context from the whole study: In the study, CD1B tetramers and high-throughput TCR immunosequencing were combined to characterize T cells specific for the mycobacterial lipid antigen glucose monomycolate (GMM). A South African clinical cohort compared IGRA-negative adolescents, IGRA-positive adolescents with latent tuberculosis and adults with active tuberculosis, 9 to 11 per group. PBMC from active tuberculosis patients were archived either before standard anti-tuberculosis treatment began or within 7 days of its start.

Via the germline V gene (reference sequence), CDR1 is WNHNN and CDR2 SYGVQD. The CDR3 covers 15 residues, taking in both the cysteine and the phenylalanine. Only CDR3 DNA is held: 45 bases, read in frame from base 1. V lost 8 bases and J lost 5 bases, and the count of bases not matched to a germline gene is 11. On the study overall, not on this receptor specifically: Which clinical samples got chosen depended on the availability of cryopreserved specimens, and the active tuberculosis cases were adults, whereas the controls were adolescents. The smaller NN-distances were partly driven by shorter CDR3-alpha lengths in active tuberculosis patients, and the difference for TCR-beta did not reach statistical significance. A classifier using the diverse GMM-specific repertoire reached 87% accuracy (AUROC around 0.91), compared with 60% to 75% accuracy using GEM motif frequencies. Smaller mean NN-distances to GMM-specific TCRs were observed in active tuberculosis TCR-alpha repertoires than in IGRA-negative controls, suggesting clonal expansion of GMM-specific TCRs.

The meaning of the sample's time point label: new active TB diagnosis, blood taken before or within 7 days of starting treatment. The active tuberculosis patients were newly diagnosed, HIV-seronegative South African adults aged 18 years or older. Confirmation of active tuberculosis was based on positive sputum smear microscopy and/or a positive M. tuberculosis culture. Immunosequencing was performed on unsorted cryopreserved PBMC, with 100,000 or so T cells per clinical donor covered on average. This chain is built from TRBV10-1 and TRBJ2-3; 9 junctional bases match TRBD1. Sequences were derived from PBMCs, sampled at tuberculosis diagnosis. The receptor comes from an adult with tuberculosis. The CDR3 here reads CASRPGTGIGDTQYF. The DNA sequence is as follows: TGCGCCAGCCGCCCCGGGACAGGGATCGGAGATACGCAGTATTTT.